This T cell receptor beta chain is from a study of T cells in localized non-small cell lung cancer. General observations from the study: The appearance of a median 57 of the top 100 tumor clones was seen in adjacent lung. Analysis by sequencing included only one tumor region, so heterogeneity remains possible.

This clone appeared a single time. Its specificity is unknown. Some clones are missing from TCRdb's copy, which holds only in-frame ones; the method was immunoSEQ multiplex PCR. The sample consists of fewer than 25,000 clones, 80% to 95% of them appearing once. The ends were cut back, 6 bases at V and 1 base at J, with 9 bases in the middle. This CDR3 spans 13 amino acids. Germline lookup yields CDR1 MNHEY and CDR2 SVGAGI. The TCR comes from a woman aged 35 to 70 with stage I lung adenocarcinoma. The chain links TRBV6-5 to TRBJ1-1; D gene unclear. Sequencing was performed on peripheral blood, taken before any cancer treatment. For the CDR3, the DNA is TGTGCCAGCAGCCTGCAGGCGAACACTGAAGCTTTCTTT. Residues: CASSLQANTEAFF.